The 23 T cell receptor beta chains presented below share a single source sample, sequenced in a study of blood T cell repertoires in COVID-19. The protocol was immunoSEQ multiplex PCR, while the TCRdb copy is restricted to in-frame clones and leaves out a portion. The sample consists of fewer than 300,000 clones, about 90% of them appearing once. Source material: peripheral blood. The origin of the receptors is a woman aged 35 to 49 who had recovered from COVID-19.

This clone is a singleton in its sample. The chain is built from TRBV7-9 and TRBJ1-6; possible D gene TRBD1, 5 bases. Germline values: CDR1 SEHNR, CDR2 FQNEAQ (reference sequence). This CDR3 has 16 amino acids. Trimming stripped 2 bases from V and 8 bases from J, with 16 bases between. DNA for the CDR3: TGTGCCAGCAGCTTATTTCTCGCAGGGTTGGATTCACCCCTCCACTTT. It yields the protein CASSLFLAGLDSPLHF.

This chain connects TRBV2 to TRBJ1-2; D remains ambiguous. V was clipped by 5 bases and J by 2 bases, with 6 bases between them. Germline V CDR1 and CDR2: SNHLY, FYNNEI. The CDR3 covers 12 residues. CDR3 nucleotide sequence: TGTGCCAGCAGTCCGGGGAACTATGGCTACACCTTC. Its protein is CASSPGNYGYTF.

This clone was observed a single time. This chain connects TRBV11-2 to TRBJ1-2; D gene ambiguous. Trimming cost V 1 base and J 1 base, with 10 bases left between them. This CDR3 is 15 amino acids long. The germline V gene encodes CDR1 SGHAT and CDR2 FQNNGV. The CDR3 is CASSLAGAGNYGYTF. CDR3 bases: TGTGCCAGCAGCTTAGCTGGTGCAGGTAACTATGGCTACACCTTC.

The chain uses TRBV5-8 and TRBJ1-1, with TRBD1 as a possible D gene (5 bases). Germline V lookup: CDR1 SGHTS, CDR2 YDEGEE. The CDR3 is 12 amino acids. Trimming removed 4 bases from V and 8 bases from J, with 12 bases in between. In nucleotides, the CDR3 is TGTGCCAGCAGCAGGGCGGGGGGAGAAGCTTTCTTT. Residues: CASSRAGGEAFF. Looking up the rest from reference TRBV5-8 and TRBJ1-1 gives the full variable domain: EAGVTQSPTHLIKTRGQQATLRCSPISGHTSVYWYQQALGLGLQFLLWYDEGEERNRGNFPPRFSGRQFPNYSSELNVNALELEDSALYLCASSRAGGEAFFGQGTRLTVV.

The chain couples TRBV27 to TRBJ1-1, with D possibly TRBD1 on 6 matching bases. CDR3 size: 14 residues. The germline V and J ends were trimmed by 5 bases and 4 bases, with 14 bases remaining between them. Looked up from germline, CDR1 is MNHEY and CDR2 is SMNVEV (reference sequence). Here the CDR3 DNA reads TGTGCCAGCAGTGGGACAAGGTCAGGCACTGAAGCTTTCTTT. It translates to CASSGTRSGTEAFF.

The J gene is TRBJ2-7, the V gene TRBV27; possible D gene TRBD2, 5 bases. V was clipped by 2 bases and J by 0 bases, with 14 bases between them. Germline V gives CDR1 MNHEY, CDR2 SMNVEV (reference sequence). The CDR3 has 16 amino acids. This CDR3 is CASSLEGMGSSYEQYF. CDR3 sequence (DNA): TGTGCCAGCAGTTTAGAGGGTATGGGGAGCTCCTACGAGCAGTACTTC.

This chain links TRBV7-8 with TRBJ1-2, with D unclear. Trimming stripped 0 bases from V and 4 bases from J, with 15 bases between. There are 16 residues in the CDR3. CDR1 and CDR2 from the germline V gene are SGHVS and FQNEAQ. The CDR3 region is CASSLARAGSRYGYTF. The CDR3, as DNA: TGTGCCAGCAGCTTAGCCCGCGCCGGGTCGCGCTATGGCTACACCTTC.

This chain joins TRBV9 and TRBJ1-4, with D maybe TRBD1 (6 bases). Germline V gives CDR1 SGDLS, CDR2 YYNGEE. The CDR3 is 15 amino acids. V gave up 2 bases and J gave up 5 bases, with 13 bases separating them. In DNA, the CDR3 is TGTGCCAGCAGCGTTTGGGGGGGGCCCAATGAAAAACTGTTTTTT. Its protein product is CASSVWGGPNEKLFF.

The J gene is TRBJ1-2, the V gene TRBV7-9; a possible D gene is TRBD1 (5 bases). V was trimmed by 4 bases and J by 8 bases, leaving 17 bases between them. CDR1 and CDR2 from the germline V gene are SEHNR and FQNEAQ (reference sequence). CDR3 length equals 14 residues. The CDR3 bases are TGTGCCAGCAGCTCCCAGGGAGGGCTGGTCGGCTACACCTTC. This translates into CASSSQGGLVGYTF.

The chain links TRBV7-2 to TRBJ1-2, with D maybe TRBD1 (6 bases). Germline V CDR1 and CDR2: SGHTA, FQGNSA. The ends were cut back, 10 bases at V and 2 bases at J, with 23 bases in the middle. The CDR3 is made up of 16 amino acids. The CDR3 protein is CATSGLGGRRNYGYTF. In DNA, the CDR3 is TGTGCCACCTCTGGTTTGGGGGGGCGTCGAAACTATGGCTACACCTTC.

The genes are TRBV30 and TRBJ1-2, with D uncertain. The CDR3 sequence is 14 residues long. V gave up 8 bases and J gave up 1 base, with 17 bases separating them. Germline assignment: CDR1 GTSNPN and CDR2 SVGIG (reference sequence). The CDR3 reads CALDPGIHNYGYTF. CDR3 bases: TGTGCCCTGGACCCCGGGATCCATAACTATGGCTACACCTTC. The full variable domain, its missing parts supplied by reference TRBV30 and TRBJ1-2, is SQTIHQWPATLVQPVGSPLSLECTVEGTSNPNLYWYRQAAGRGLQLLFYSVGIGQISSEVPQNLSASRPQDRQFILSSKKLLLSDSGFYLCALDPGIHNYGYTFGSGTRLTVV.

V usage is TRBV27 and J usage is TRBJ2-7; possible D gene TRBD2, 5 bases. Germline-derived CDR1 and CDR2 are MNHEY and SMNVEV (reference sequence). The V end lost 0 bases, the J end lost 2 bases, and 11 bases lay between the germline ends. This CDR3 has 15 amino acids. CDR3 loop: CASSLSRAGPYEQYF. Written as DNA, the CDR3 is TGTGCCAGCAGTTTATCGAGGGCTGGGCCCTACGAGCAGTACTTC.

The V gene is TRBV5-1, the J gene TRBJ1-2, with 9 positions matching TRBD1. V was pared by 3 bases and J by 6 bases, with 6 bases of the junction left unmatched. The germline CDR1 and CDR2 sequences are SGHRS and YFSETQ. The CDR3 consists of 14 residues. The CDR3 nucleotides read TGCGCCAGCAGCTCGGCGACAGGGGGTAATGGCTACACCTTC. It specifies CASSSATGGNGYTF.

The chain recombines TRBV5-3 with TRBJ1-1; 9 bases match TRBD1. TRBV5-3 counts as an open reading frame of uncertain function. The V segment lost 0 bases and the J segment 5 bases; nucleotides outside the gene matches: 14. This CDR3 is 18 amino acids long. The CDR3 sequence: CARSLVWPLDRGSTEAFF. Written as DNA, the CDR3 is TGTGCCAGAAGCTTGGTTTGGCCCCTGGACAGGGGAAGTACTGAAGCTTTCTTT.

CDR3 amino acids: CASSWGGATEAFF. The CDR3 nucleotides read TGTGCCAGCAGTTGGGGGGGCGCGACTGAAGCTTTCTTT. The rearrangement uses TRBV12-3 or TRBV12-4 and TRBJ1-1; tentative D call: TRBD1 (6 bases). CDR3 length: 13 residues. V shed 4 bases and J shed 5 bases, with 11 bases lying between them.

The V gene is TRBV5-4, the J gene TRBJ1-4; 8 bases match TRBD1. CDR3 length equals 16 residues. Losses at the gene ends were 0 bases for V and 8 bases for J; bases not matched to a gene: 9. The germline CDR1 and CDR2 sequences are SGHNT and YYREEE (reference sequence). The CDR3 region has the DNA TGTGCCAGCAGCTTGGACGCCACAGGGGGAGAGGAAAAACTGTTTTTT. Amino acid sequence: CASSLDATGGEEKLFF.

The J gene is TRBJ2-5, the V gene TRBV6-2 or TRBV6-3; TRBD1 matches 7 bases. Per germline, CDR1 MNHEY and CDR2 SVGEGT. V was pared by 1 base and J by 2 bases, with 4 bases of the junction left unmatched. The CDR3 spans 15 residues. The CDR3 region is CASSYYQGDQETQYF. The CDR3, as DNA: TGTGCCAGCAGTTACTATCAGGGGGATCAAGAGACCCAGTACTTC.

V is TRBV5-5 and J is TRBJ2-7, with D possibly TRBD1 on 6 matching bases. Germline assignment: CDR1 SGHKS and CDR2 YYEKEE (reference sequence). This CDR3 comprises 12 residues. V gave up 4 bases and J gave up 9 bases, with 14 bases separating them. DNA of the CDR3: TGTGCCAGCAGCCATGGGACATTCCTGCAGTACTTC. It encodes CASSHGTFLQYF. The full variable domain, completed using reference TRBV5-5 and TRBJ2-7, is DAGVTQSPTHLIKTRGQQVTLRCSPISGHKSVSWYQQVLGQGPQFIFQYYEKEERGRGNFPDRFSARQFPNYSSELNVNALLLGDSALYLCASSHGTFLQYFGPGTRLTVT.

This chain links TRBV5-1 with TRBJ1-1; TRBD1 matches 9 bases. Germline V lookup: CDR1 SGHRS, CDR2 YFSETQ. V shed 4 bases, J shed 1 base, and the junction held 5 bases outside the gene matches. The CDR3 contains 15 residues. CDR3 bases: TGCGCCAGCAGCCCGGTGGGACAGGGGAACACTGAAGCTTTCTTT. Translated, it gives CASSPVGQGNTEAFF.

This clone was counted between two and nine times. The chain carries TRBV6-5 and TRBJ1-1; unclear D gene. CDR3 length: 14 residues. The V and J ends lost 2 bases and 5 bases respectively, with 12 bases between them. Germline V gives CDR1 MNHEY, CDR2 SVGAGI. The CDR3 DNA sequence: TGTGCCAGCAGTTACGGGAGCCACTTGACTGAAGCTTTCTTT. Protein sequence: CASSYGSHLTEAFF.

The chain links TRBV13 to TRBJ2-4, with D possibly TRBD2 on 5 matching bases. The V and J ends lost 5 bases and 8 bases respectively, with 13 bases between them. The germline V gene has CDR1 PRHDT and CDR2 FYEKMQ (reference sequence). The CDR3 extends over 13 amino acids. The CDR3 loop reads CASSRPDFDIQYF. CDR3 DNA: TGTGCCAGCAGCCGCCCGGACTTCGACATTCAGTACTTC.

V usage is TRBV7-9 and J usage is TRBJ2-2, with D possibly being TRBD2 (6 bases). There are 14 residues in the CDR3. The V gene's germline CDR1 is SEHNR and CDR2 FQNEAQ (reference sequence). V was clipped by 8 bases and J by 6 bases, with 16 bases between them. The CDR3 nucleotides are TGTGCCAGCGACCCGCGGTCTAGCGCCGGGGAGCTGTTTTTT. It yields the protein CASDPRSSAGELFF. Combining the CDR3 with reference TRBV7-9 and TRBJ2-2 gives the whole variable domain DTGVSQNPRHKITKRGQNVTFRCDPISEHNRLYWYRQTLGQGPEFLTYFQNEAQLEKSRLLSDRFSAERPKGSFSTLEIQRTEQGDSAMYLCASDPRSSAGELFFGEGSRLTVL.

The chain uses TRBV2 and TRBJ1-5; D remains ambiguous. The V end was cut by 7 bases, the J end by 9 bases, with 22 bases between. Per germline, CDR1 SNHLY and CDR2 FYNNEI. The CDR3 length is 15 residues. For the CDR3, the DNA is TGTGCCAGCACCGAATGGGCGGGAGGGATGGCGCCCCAGCATTTT. Its translation is CASTEWAGGMAPQHF.